This paragraph covers one TCR beta chain sequence. Its target is not known. These data come from a study of cytomegalovirus exposure and HLA in healthy donors. Turning to the study itself: About 85 million unique TCRs from HLA-typed donors were held in an early release of data. Membership in the Caucasian-associated ancestry cluster was found for 81% of approximately 380 genotyped donors.

The germline V and J ends were trimmed by 5 bases and 6 bases, with 17 bases remaining between them. CDR3 length: 13 amino acids. CDR1 SQVTM and CDR2 ANQGSEA come from the germline V gene. PCR amplification relied on 60 Vbeta primers (plus 13 Jbeta primers). Sequenced by immunoSEQ multiplex PCR; TCRdb stores in-frame clones only, minus some. The sample consists of roughly 120,000 clones, 80% of them appearing once. Points from the study as a whole: In terms of immune exposure information, only CMV serostatus was available. A later analysis found common viral pathogens apparently linked to several of the most significant clusters.

The sequenced sample consisted of PBMCs. This receptor was obtained from a human donor in good health. This chain connects TRBV29-1 to TRBJ2-7, with D possibly matching TRBD1 (7 bases). The CDR3 region has the DNA TGCAGCGTTTGGGGGGACAGTTATGGCGAGCAGTACTTC. Translation: CSVWGDSYGEQYF.